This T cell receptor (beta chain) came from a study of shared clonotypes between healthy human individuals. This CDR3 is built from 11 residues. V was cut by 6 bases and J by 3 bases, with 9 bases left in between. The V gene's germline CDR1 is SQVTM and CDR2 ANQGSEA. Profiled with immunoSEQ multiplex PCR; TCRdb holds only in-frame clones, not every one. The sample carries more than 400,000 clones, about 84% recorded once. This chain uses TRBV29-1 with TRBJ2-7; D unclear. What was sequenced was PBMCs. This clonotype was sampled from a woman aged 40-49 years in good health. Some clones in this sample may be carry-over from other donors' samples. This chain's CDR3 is CSVAHDYEQYF. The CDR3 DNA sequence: TGCAGCGTGGCACACGACTACGAGCAGTACTTC.